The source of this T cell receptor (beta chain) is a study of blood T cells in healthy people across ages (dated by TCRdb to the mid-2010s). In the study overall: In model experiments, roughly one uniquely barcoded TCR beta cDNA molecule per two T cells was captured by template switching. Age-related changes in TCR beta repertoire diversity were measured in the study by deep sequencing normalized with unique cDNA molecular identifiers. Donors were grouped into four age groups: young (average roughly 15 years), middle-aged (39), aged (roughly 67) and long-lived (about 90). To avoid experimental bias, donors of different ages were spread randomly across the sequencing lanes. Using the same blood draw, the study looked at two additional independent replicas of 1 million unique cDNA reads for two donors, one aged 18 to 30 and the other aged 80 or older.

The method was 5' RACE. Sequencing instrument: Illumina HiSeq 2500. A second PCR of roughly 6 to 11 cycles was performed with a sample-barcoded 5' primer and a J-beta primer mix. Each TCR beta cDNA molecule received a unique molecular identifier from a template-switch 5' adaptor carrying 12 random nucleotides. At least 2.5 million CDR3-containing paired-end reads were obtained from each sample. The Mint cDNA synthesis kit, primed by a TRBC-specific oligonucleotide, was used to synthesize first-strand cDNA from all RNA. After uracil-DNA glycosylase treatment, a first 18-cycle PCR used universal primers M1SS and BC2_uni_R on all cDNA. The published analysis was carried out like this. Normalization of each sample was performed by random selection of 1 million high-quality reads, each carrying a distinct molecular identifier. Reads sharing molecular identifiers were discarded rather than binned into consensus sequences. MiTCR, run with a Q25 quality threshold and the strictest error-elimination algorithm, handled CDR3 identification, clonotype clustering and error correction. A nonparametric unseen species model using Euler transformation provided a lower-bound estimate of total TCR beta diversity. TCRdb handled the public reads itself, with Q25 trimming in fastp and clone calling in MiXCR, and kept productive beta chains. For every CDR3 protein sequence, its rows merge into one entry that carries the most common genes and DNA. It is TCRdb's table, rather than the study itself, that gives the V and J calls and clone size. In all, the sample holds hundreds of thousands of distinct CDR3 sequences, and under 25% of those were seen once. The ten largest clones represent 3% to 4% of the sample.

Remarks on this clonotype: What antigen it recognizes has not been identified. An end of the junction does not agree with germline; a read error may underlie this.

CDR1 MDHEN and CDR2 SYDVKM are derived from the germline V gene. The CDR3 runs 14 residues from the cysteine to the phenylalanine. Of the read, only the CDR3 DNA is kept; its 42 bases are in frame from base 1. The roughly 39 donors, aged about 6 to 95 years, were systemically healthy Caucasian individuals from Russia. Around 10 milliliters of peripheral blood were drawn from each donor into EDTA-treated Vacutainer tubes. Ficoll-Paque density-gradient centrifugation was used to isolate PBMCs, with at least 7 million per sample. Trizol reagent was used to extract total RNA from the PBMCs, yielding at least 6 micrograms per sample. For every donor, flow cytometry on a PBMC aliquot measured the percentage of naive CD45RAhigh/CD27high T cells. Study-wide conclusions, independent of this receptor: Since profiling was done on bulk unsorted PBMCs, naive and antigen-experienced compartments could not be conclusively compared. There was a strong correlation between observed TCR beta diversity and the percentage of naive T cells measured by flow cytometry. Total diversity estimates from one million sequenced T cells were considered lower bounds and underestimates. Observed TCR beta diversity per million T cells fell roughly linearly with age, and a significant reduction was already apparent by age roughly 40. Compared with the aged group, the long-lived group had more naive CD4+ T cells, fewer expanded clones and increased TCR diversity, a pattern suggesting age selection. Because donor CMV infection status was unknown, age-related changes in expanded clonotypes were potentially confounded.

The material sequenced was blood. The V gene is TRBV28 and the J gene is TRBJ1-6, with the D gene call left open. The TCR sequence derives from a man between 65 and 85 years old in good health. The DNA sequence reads TGTGCCAGCACCGTGGGGAGGGATAATTCACCCCCCCACTTT. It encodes CASTVGRDNSPPHF.